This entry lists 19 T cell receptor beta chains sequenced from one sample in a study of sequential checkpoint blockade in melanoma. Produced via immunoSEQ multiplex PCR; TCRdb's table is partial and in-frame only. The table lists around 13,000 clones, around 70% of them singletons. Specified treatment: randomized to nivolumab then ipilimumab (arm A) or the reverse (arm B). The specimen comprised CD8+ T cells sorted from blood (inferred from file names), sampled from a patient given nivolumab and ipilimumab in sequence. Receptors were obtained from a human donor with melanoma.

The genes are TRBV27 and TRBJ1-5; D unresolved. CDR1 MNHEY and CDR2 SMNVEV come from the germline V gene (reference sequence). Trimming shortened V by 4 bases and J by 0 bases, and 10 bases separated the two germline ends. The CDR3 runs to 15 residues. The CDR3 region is CASSSIPYSNQPQHF. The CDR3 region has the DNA TGTGCCAGCAGTTCAATCCCCTATAGCAATCAGCCCCAGCATTTT.

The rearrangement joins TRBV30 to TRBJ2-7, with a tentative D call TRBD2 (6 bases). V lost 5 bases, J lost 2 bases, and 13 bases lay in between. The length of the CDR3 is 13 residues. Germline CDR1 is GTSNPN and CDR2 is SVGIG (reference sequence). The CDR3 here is CAWGGFNTYEQYF. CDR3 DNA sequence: TGTGCCTGGGGGGGGTTTAACACCTACGAGCAGTACTTC.

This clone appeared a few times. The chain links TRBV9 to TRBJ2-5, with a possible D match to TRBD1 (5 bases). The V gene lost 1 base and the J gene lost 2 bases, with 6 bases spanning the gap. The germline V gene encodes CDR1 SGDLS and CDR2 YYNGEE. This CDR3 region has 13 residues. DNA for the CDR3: TGTGCCAGCAGCGTACAGGGACAAGAGACCCAGTACTTC. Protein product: CASSVQGQETQYF.

CDR3 protein: CASSLIGGTYEQYF. In DNA form, the CDR3 reads TGTGCCAGCAGCTTAATTGGCGGGACCTACGAGCAGTACTTC. The rearrangement joins TRBV11-2 to TRBJ2-7, with a tentative D call TRBD2 (6 bases). The germline V gene encodes CDR1 SGHAT and CDR2 FQNNGV. The CDR3 totals 14 residues. Deletions cut 2 bases from V and 2 bases from J, with 10 bases between.

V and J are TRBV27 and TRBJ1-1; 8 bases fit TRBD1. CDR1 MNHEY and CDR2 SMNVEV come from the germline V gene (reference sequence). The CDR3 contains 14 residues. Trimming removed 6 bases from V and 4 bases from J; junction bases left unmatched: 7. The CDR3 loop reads CASSRQGTGTEAFF. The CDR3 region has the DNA TGTGCCAGCAGCCGACAGGGGACGGGCACTGAAGCTTTCTTT.

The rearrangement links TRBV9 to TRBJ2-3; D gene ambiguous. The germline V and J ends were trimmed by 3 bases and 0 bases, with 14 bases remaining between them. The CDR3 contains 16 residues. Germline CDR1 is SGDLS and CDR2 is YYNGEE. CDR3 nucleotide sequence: TGTGCCAGCAGCGCCGACCTGATGACTAGCACAGATACGCAGTATTTT. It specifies CASSADLMTSTDTQYF. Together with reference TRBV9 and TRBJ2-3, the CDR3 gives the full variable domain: DSGVTQTPKHLITATGQRVTLRCSPRSGDLSVYWYQQSLDQGLQFLIQYYNGEERAKGNILERFSAQQFPDLHSELNLSSLELGDSALYFCASSADLMTSTDTQYFGPGTRLTVL.

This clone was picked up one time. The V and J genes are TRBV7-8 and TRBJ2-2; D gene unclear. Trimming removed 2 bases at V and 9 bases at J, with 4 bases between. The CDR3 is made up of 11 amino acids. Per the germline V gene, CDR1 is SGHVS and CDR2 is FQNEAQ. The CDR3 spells CASSLSRELFF. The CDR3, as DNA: TGTGCCAGCAGCTTATCCAGGGAGCTGTTTTTT.

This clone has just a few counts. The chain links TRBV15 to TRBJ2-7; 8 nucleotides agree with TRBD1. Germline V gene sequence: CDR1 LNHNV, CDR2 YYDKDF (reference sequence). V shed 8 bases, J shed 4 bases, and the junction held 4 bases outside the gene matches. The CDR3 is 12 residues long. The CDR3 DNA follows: TGTGCCACCGGGACAGGTTCGTACGAGCAGTACTTC. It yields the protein CATGTGSYEQYF.

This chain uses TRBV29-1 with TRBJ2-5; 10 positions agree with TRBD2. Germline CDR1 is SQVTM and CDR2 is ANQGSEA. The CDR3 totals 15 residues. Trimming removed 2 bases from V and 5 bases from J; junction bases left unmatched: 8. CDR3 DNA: TGCAGCGTTGAAACTAGCGGGGTCCTACGGGAGACCCAGTACTTC. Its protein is CSVETSGVLRETQYF.

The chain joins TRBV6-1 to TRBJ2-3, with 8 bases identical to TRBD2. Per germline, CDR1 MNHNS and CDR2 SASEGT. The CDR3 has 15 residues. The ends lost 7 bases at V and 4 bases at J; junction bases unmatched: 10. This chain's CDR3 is CASNTGGGPSDTQYF. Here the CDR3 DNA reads TGTGCCAGCAACACAGGCGGGGGGCCATCAGATACGCAGTATTTT.

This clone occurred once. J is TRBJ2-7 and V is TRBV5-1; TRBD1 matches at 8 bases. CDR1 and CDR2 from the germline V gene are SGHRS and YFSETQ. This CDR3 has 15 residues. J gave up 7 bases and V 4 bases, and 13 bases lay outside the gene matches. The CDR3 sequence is CASSLLTGVTEEQYF. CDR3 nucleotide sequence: TGCGCCAGCAGCCTACTGACAGGGGTGACGGAAGAGCAGTACTTC. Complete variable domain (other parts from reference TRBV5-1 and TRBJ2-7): KAGVTQTPRYLIKTRGQQVTLSCSPISGHRSVSWYQQTPGQGLQFLFEYFSETQRNKGNFPGRFSGRQFSNSRSEMNVSTLELGDSALYLCASSLLTGVTEEQYFGPGTRLTVT.

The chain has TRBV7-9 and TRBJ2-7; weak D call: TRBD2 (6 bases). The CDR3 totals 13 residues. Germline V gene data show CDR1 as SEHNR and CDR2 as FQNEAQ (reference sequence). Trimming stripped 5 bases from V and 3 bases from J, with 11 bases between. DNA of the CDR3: TGTGCCAGCAGCGGGGACTCCGGCTACGAGCAGTACTTC. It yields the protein CASSGDSGYEQYF.

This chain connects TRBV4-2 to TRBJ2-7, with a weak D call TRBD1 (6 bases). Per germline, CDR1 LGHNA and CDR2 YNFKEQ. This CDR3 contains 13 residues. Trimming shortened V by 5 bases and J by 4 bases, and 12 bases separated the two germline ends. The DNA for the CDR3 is TGTGCCAGCAGCTTGAACAGGGTATACGAGCAGTACTTC. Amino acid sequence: CASSLNRVYEQYF.

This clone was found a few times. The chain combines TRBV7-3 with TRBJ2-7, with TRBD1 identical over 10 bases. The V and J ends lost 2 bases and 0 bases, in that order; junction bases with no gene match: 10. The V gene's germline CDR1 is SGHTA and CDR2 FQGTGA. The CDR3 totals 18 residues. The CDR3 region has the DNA TGTGCCAGCAGCTTAGCGCCGGGACAGGGGTCGGTCTCCTACGAGCAGTACTTC. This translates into CASSLAPGQGSVSYEQYF.

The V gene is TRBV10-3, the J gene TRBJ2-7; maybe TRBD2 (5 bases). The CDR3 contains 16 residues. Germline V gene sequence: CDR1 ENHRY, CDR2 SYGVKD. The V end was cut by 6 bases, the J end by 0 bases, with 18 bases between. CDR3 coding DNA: TGTGCCATCAGAACGTTCGGCGGGTCTACCTCCTACGAGCAGTACTTC. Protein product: CAIRTFGGSTSYEQYF.

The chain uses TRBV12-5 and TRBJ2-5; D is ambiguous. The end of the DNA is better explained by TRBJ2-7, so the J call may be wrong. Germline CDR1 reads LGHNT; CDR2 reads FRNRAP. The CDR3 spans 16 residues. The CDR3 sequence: CASGLTSGPSSYEQYF. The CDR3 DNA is TGTGCTAGTGGTTTGACCAGTGGGCCAAGCTCCTACGAGCAGTACTTC.

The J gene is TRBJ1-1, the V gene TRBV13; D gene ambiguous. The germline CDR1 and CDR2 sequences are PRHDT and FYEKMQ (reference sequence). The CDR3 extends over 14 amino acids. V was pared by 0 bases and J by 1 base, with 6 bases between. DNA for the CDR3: TGTGCCAGCAGCTTAGGCCTCTCGAACACTGAAGCTTTCTTT. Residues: CASSLGLSNTEAFF.

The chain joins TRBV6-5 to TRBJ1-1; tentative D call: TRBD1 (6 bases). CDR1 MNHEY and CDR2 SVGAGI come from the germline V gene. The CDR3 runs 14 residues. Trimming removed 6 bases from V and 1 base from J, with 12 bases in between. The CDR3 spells CASREQGGNTEAFF. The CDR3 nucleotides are TGTGCCAGCAGGGAACAGGGCGGGAACACTGAAGCTTTCTTT.

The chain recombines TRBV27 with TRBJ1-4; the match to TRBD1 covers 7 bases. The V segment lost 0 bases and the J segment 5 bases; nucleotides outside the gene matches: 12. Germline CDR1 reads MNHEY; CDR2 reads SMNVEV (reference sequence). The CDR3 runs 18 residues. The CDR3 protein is CASSLSFGIWGQNEKLFF. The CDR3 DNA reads TGTGCCAGCAGTTTATCTTTTGGGATATGGGGACAGAATGAAAAACTGTTTTTT.